A selection of T cell receptor beta chains follows, all from one sample in a study of memory CD4+ T cells and cytomegalovirus serostatus. Produced via immunoSEQ multiplex PCR; TCRdb's table is partial and in-frame only. The table shows 55,000 to 65,000 clones, with 81% occurring only once. Specimen: memory CD4+ T cells from blood. The receptors shown here come from an adult in good health and CMV-seronegative. Each CDR3 is given with its conserved first and last residue.

j_call	v_call	cdr3_aa
TRBJ2-3	TRBV7-3	CASSLGLTSGSTDTQYF
TRBJ2-7	TRBV11-2	CASSPTRQGSGEQYF
TRBJ1-5	TRBV6-4	CASSEGGGNNQPQHF
TRBJ1-2	TRBV19	CASSIYRGTHGYTF
TRBJ2-5	TRBV19	CASSIAPQETQYF
TRBJ1-1	TRBV5-1	CASSSQVEAFF
TRBJ2-5	TRBV10-1	CASSEGPAGTQYF
TRBJ2-3	TRBV6-6	CASSYPTGSTDTQYF
TRBJ1-4	TRBV30	CAWSVYEANEKLFF
TRBJ2-5	TRBV5-5	CASSSSGTQSGKETQYF
TRBJ1-1	TRBV5-6	CASSLYPGEANAEAFF
TRBJ1-1	TRBV19	CASSMNTEAFF
.	TRBV5-6	CASSLGYDPSYEQYF
TRBJ2-1	TRBV5-4	CAKRKDRTDNEQFF
TRBJ2-1	TRBV19	CASRRTSGVVSGNEQFF
TRBJ1-1	TRBV5-6	CASSFPDLNTEAFF
TRBJ1-5	TRBV28	CASSLFRTDQPQHF
TRBJ1-3	TRBV7-2	CASSLERRSSGNTIYF
TRBJ2-3	TRBV7-3	CASSSAGLGSADTQYF
TRBJ1-3	TRBV7-8	CASILNTGFSRGNTIYF
TRBJ2-3	TRBV7-9	CASSGGTASTDTQYF
TRBJ1-1	TRBV6-4	CASSDSLGAAFF
TRBJ1-2	TRBV15	CATSRDRGQNYGYTF
TRBJ1-4	TRBV7-3	CASKSLTNEKLFF